Sequencing of this T cell receptor beta chain was carried out in a study of T-cell memory formation after mild COVID-19. About the study: The TCR clusters were mostly specific to one donor. Whole-study findings and limits: Nothing showed for sure that second-wave clones peaking on day 37 were SARS-CoV-2 specific. Contracting CD4+ clones were located mainly in CM and EM, and CD8+ clones in EMRA.

This clonotype was observed a handful of times. Its antigen remains unknown. TCR alpha and TCR beta cDNA libraries carrying sample barcodes and UMIs came from 5'RACE with constant-segment primers. A single record per CDR3 protein comes from TCRdb applying MiXCR to the 5' RACE reads. The table has roughly 80,000 distinct CDR3 sequences, about 15% seen once; the top ten hold around 29%. Trimming removed 5 bases from V and 5 bases from J; junction bases left unmatched: 7. The CDR3 consists of 15 residues. The sequence derives from an adult woman who had mild COVID-19 (a few samples of this study predate the infection). Cell type and time point are not known. V is TRBV12-3 or TRBV12-4 and J is TRBJ2-3, with 10 bases fitting TRBD1. Sequenced material: PBMCs or a T cell subset sorted from them (not recorded which). The CDR3 spells CASSTGTGAGDTQYF. The CDR3 DNA reads TGTGCCAGCAGTACCGGGACAGGGGCCGGAGATACGCAGTATTTT.